The 32 T cell receptor beta chains given below trace back to one sample, sequenced in a study of T-cell memory formation after mild COVID-19. TCRdb processed the 5' RACE reads anew with MiXCR; each CDR3 protein has one entry. The repertoire holds roughly 410,000 distinct CDR3 sequences, with 20% to 25% as singletons. Sequencing was done on a sample of PBMCs or a T cell subset sorted from them (not recorded which). All receptors derive from an adult woman who had mild COVID-19 (a few samples of this study predate the infection). Cell type and time point are not known.

This clonotype has a handful of counts. The chain joins TRBV19 to TRBJ2-7; 11 bases match TRBD1. Germline trimming cut 0 bases from V and 6 bases from J; bases unmatched to any gene: 4. This CDR3 is built from 15 residues. In germline, CDR1 is LNHDA, CDR2 SQIVND (reference sequence). The CDR3 protein is CASSIEGTGGSEQYF. The CDR3 bases are TGTGCCAGTAGTATAGAAGGGACAGGGGGTAGCGAGCAGTACTTC.

The chain recombines TRBV7-9 with TRBJ2-3; TRBD2 agrees at 10 bases. The CDR3 is 15 residues long. The trim removed 3 bases at V and 3 bases at J, leaving 3 bases unmatched. The germline V gene encodes CDR1 SEHNR and CDR2 FQNEAQ (reference sequence). The CDR3 here is CASSFTGLATDTQYF. The CDR3 DNA reads as TGTGCCAGCAGCTTTACGGGACTAGCGACAGATACGCAGTATTTT.

This clonotype was recorded only once. The V and J genes are TRBV4-3 and TRBJ1-6; D gene unclear. The CDR3 runs 15 residues. V was shortened by 3 bases and J by 7 bases, with 13 bases between the two germline ends. Looked up from germline, CDR1 is LGHNA and CDR2 is YSLEER. The CDR3 here is CASSQYYVGNSPLHF. The CDR3 region has the DNA TGCGCCAGCAGCCAGTATTACGTGGGGAATTCACCCCTCCACTTT.

This clonotype was seen a few times. This chain connects TRBV7-2 to TRBJ2-7; D is uncertain. The CDR3 contains 14 residues. Per germline, CDR1 SGHTA and CDR2 FQGNSA. V lost 7 bases, J lost 0 bases, and 13 bases lay in between. This CDR3 is CASTTSWDSYEQYF. As DNA, the CDR3 is TGTGCCAGCACCACTTCTTGGGACTCCTACGAGCAGTACTTC.

This clonotype was observed many times. This sequence joins TRBV10-3 and TRBJ2-7, with D possibly being TRBD2 (6 bases). The CDR3 covers 13 residues. Trimming cost V 2 bases and J 3 bases, with 8 bases left between them. Germline CDR1 reads ENHRY; CDR2 reads SYGVKD. Here the CDR3 reads CAISELGGYEQYF. The CDR3 region has the DNA TGTGCCATCAGTGAGCTGGGGGGCTACGAGCAGTACTTC.

The gene calls are TRBV5-6 and TRBJ2-1; TRBD2 aligns across 9 bases. The CDR3 runs to 15 residues. Per germline, CDR1 SGHDT and CDR2 YYEEEE. Trimming at V came to 7 bases and at J to 9 bases, leaving 14 bases not matched to a gene. CDR3 residues: CASRPLGRGGTEQFF. The CDR3 bases are TGTGCCAGCCGACCGCTGGGGCGGGGGGGCACTGAGCAGTTCTTC.

CDR3 in amino acids: CSARDQANANTGELFF. In DNA, the CDR3 is TGCAGTGCTAGAGATCAAGCGAACGCGAACACCGGGGAGCTGTTTTTT. V gene TRBV20-1 combines with J gene TRBJ2-2, with D unresolved. CDR1 is DFQATT, CDR2 SNEGSKA, per germline (reference sequence). V was shortened by 0 bases and J by 0 bases, with 11 bases between the two germline ends. The CDR3 is made up of 16 amino acids.

The V call is TRBV7-9, the J call TRBJ2-2, with D unclear. CDR3 length: 12 amino acids. V shed 5 bases and J shed 9 bases, with 10 bases lying between them. Per the germline V gene, CDR1 is SEHNR and CDR2 is FQNEAQ (reference sequence). The CDR3 region is CASSPHPRELFF. The CDR3 coding sequence is TGTGCCAGCAGCCCCCACCCGCGGGAGCTGTTTTTT.

The gene calls are TRBV5-1 and TRBJ2-3; D is ambiguous. The CDR3 is 14 amino acids. The germline V gene has CDR1 SGHRS and CDR2 YFSETQ. Trimming shortened V by 1 base and J by 1 base, and 7 bases separated the two germline ends. The CDR3 loop reads CASSLLLGTDTQYF. CDR3 DNA sequence: TGCGCCAGCAGCTTGCTCCTCGGCACAGATACGCAGTATTTT. The variable domain in full, with the rest retrieved from reference TRBV5-1 and TRBJ2-3, is KAGVTQTPRYLIKTRGQQVTLSCSPISGHRSVSWYQQTPGQGLQFLFEYFSETQRNKGNFPGRFSGRQFSNSRSEMNVSTLELGDSALYLCASSLLLGTDTQYFGPGTRLTVL.

The J gene is TRBJ2-1, the V gene TRBV12-3 or TRBV12-4, with 14 bases identical to TRBD2. Trimming removed 6 bases from V and 10 bases from J; junction bases left unmatched: 5. The CDR3 sequence is 14 residues long. CDR3 protein: CASRGTSGGTEQFF. The CDR3 DNA follows: TGTGCCAGCAGGGGGACTAGCGGGGGAACCGAGCAGTTCTTC.

The V gene is TRBV18, the J gene TRBJ1-1; D may be TRBD1 (6 bases). The CDR3 consists of 12 residues. Germline V gene lookup returns CDR1 KGHSH and CDR2 LQKENI. V lost 1 base and J 10 bases, leaving 10 bases between the germline ends. The CDR3 DNA sequence: TGTGCCAGCTCACCACTCGAGGGGGGAGCTTTCTTT. Encoded protein: CASSPLEGGAFF. Full variable domain (missing parts from reference TRBV18 and TRBJ1-1): NAGVMQNPRHLVRRRGQEARLRCSPMKGHSHVYWYRQLPEEGLKFMVYLQKENIIDESGMPKERFSAEFPKEGPSILRIQQVVRGDSAAYFCASSPLEGGAFFGQGTRLTVV.

This clonotype has just a few counts. This chain uses TRBV29-1 with TRBJ2-1, with 7 bases matching TRBD1. In germline, CDR1 is SQVTM, CDR2 ANQGSEA. J was trimmed by 6 bases and V by 2 bases; bases with no gene match: 7. The CDR3 is 14 amino acids. CDR3 in DNA: TGCAGCGTTGAAAAGTCGAACAGGGGCAATGAGCAGTTCTTC. Its protein is CSVEKSNRGNEQFF.

This chain uses TRBV5-1 with TRBJ2-1; D gene unclear. Trimming stripped 0 bases from V and 8 bases from J, with 9 bases between. The germline V gene encodes CDR1 SGHRS and CDR2 YFSETQ. The CDR3 has 13 amino acids. The CDR3 DNA reads TGCGCCAGCAGCTTGGGAGAGGCGGATGAGCAGTTCTTC. Protein: CASSLGEADEQFF.

This clonotype was seen a handful of times. The J gene is TRBJ1-1, the V gene TRBV5-1; 9 bases agree with TRBD1. J was trimmed by 7 bases and V by 6 bases; bases with no gene match: 7. The CDR3 spans 13 residues. The V gene's germline CDR1 is SGHRS and CDR2 YFSETQ. Written as DNA, the CDR3 is TGCGCCAGCAAGTGGGACAGGGAGGTTGAAGCTTTCTTT. Its translation is CASKWDREVEAFF.

The chain is built from TRBV2 and TRBJ1-1, with D uncertain. Germline values: CDR1 SNHLY, CDR2 FYNNEI. Trimming pared 6 bases from V and 8 bases from J, leaving 10 bases between. The CDR3 loop spans 11 amino acids. In nucleotides, the CDR3 is TGTGCCAGCAGGGAGGTAGGAGAAGCTTTCTTT. It is translated as CASREVGEAFF.

This clonotype was seen many times. This chain joins TRBV7-8 and TRBJ2-7; D may match TRBD1 or TRBD2 (5 bases each). Germline CDR1 reads SGHVS; CDR2 reads FQNEAQ. The CDR3 spans 17 residues. Trimming removed 3 bases at V and 4 bases at J, with 22 bases between. In DNA form, the CDR3 reads TGTGCCAGCAGCTTGGGAAGGGACCCAAGAAAGCGATACGAGCAGTACTTC. It yields the protein CASSLGRDPRKRYEQYF.

V usage is TRBV4-1 and J usage is TRBJ2-3, with D perhaps matching TRBD1 or TRBD2 (5 bases each). CDR3 size: 18 residues. The ends were cut back, 3 bases at V and 0 bases at J, with 19 bases in the middle. The germline V gene encodes CDR1 MGHRA and CDR2 YSYEKL. CDR3 residues: CASSQGYVGAGSTDTQYF. CDR3 bases: TGCGCCAGCAGCCAGGGGTATGTCGGGGCGGGCAGCACAGATACGCAGTATTTT.

This rearrangement joins TRBV3-1 to TRBJ2-5; D gene ambiguous. The CDR3 spans 15 residues. Per the germline V gene, CDR1 is LGHDT and CDR2 is YNNKEL (reference sequence). V was shortened by 0 bases and J by 1 base, with 9 bases between the two germline ends. The CDR3 DNA sequence: TGTGCCAGCAGCCAAGATCGGCAATTCCAAGAGACCCAGTACTTC. Translated: CASSQDRQFQETQYF.

This clonotype was detected a few times. J is TRBJ2-7 and V is TRBV29-1, with 11 bases matching TRBD2. The CDR3 extends over 14 amino acids. Germline CDR1 and CDR2: SQVTM and ANQGSEA. V gave up 3 bases and J gave up 4 bases; unmatched junction bases: 5. The chain's CDR3 is CSVEIAGGLYEQYF. Here the CDR3 DNA reads TGCAGCGTTGAGATAGCGGGGGGGCTTTACGAGCAGTACTTC.

A few counts support this clonotype. V usage is TRBV4-1 and J usage is TRBJ1-2; unclear D gene. V gave up 4 bases and J gave up 8 bases, with 17 bases separating them. This CDR3 region has 14 residues. Germline values: CDR1 MGHRA, CDR2 YSYEKL. The DNA for the CDR3 is TGCGCCAGCAGCCTTCTTAAGGCCTACGGAGGCTACACCTTC. Amino acids: CASSLLKAYGGYTF.

This clonotype was counted only a few times. The gene calls are TRBV2 and TRBJ2-3; TRBD1 agrees at 7 bases. The CDR3 is made up of 14 amino acids. Germline trimming cut 7 bases from V and 4 bases from J; bases unmatched to any gene: 8. Germline V gives CDR1 SNHLY, CDR2 FYNNEI. The CDR3 reads CASTTGVFADTQYF. The CDR3 DNA is TGTGCCAGCACAACAGGGGTATTTGCAGATACGCAGTATTTT.

The chain is built from TRBV24-1 and TRBJ1-1, with D tentatively TRBD1 (5 bases). Germline V CDR1 and CDR2: KGHDR, SFDVKD. CDR3 length: 13 residues. The V and J ends lost 4 bases and 8 bases respectively, with 13 bases between them. The CDR3 DNA reads TGTGCCACCAGTGACGTCACAGGCACCGAAGCTTTCTTT. It encodes CATSDVTGTEAFF.

This clonotype was seen only a few times. The chain has TRBV18 and TRBJ2-7; D is undetermined. This CDR3 region has 14 residues. Trimming stripped 4 bases from V and 5 bases from J, with 15 bases between. CDR1 KGHSH and CDR2 LQKENI come from the germline V gene. CDR3 nucleotides: TGTGCCAGCTCACTCGACGGAAATAGGAACGAGCAGTACTTC. This encodes CASSLDGNRNEQYF.

This clonotype was found a few times. The CDR3 nucleotides read TGTGCCAGCACCACTGCGGGAGAGACCCAGTACTTC. Translation: CASTTAGETQYF. The rearrangement links TRBV12-3 or TRBV12-4 to TRBJ2-5; possibly TRBD2 for D (5 bases). This CDR3 has 12 amino acids. Trimming stripped 7 bases from V and 4 bases from J, with 10 bases between.

The chain employs TRBV27 and TRBJ2-7; D perhaps matches TRBD1 (6 bases). The CDR3 length is 13 residues. The germline V gene encodes CDR1 MNHEY and CDR2 SMNVEV (reference sequence). The V end lost 8 bases, the J end lost 0 bases, and 11 bases lay between the germline ends. CDR3 coding DNA: TGTGCCAGCCGGCAGGGGAGCTCCTACGAGCAGTACTTC. Translated: CASRQGSSYEQYF.

V and J are TRBV7-6 and TRBJ2-7; D may be TRBD1 (5 bases). The germline V and J ends were trimmed by 1 base and 0 bases, with 7 bases remaining between them. Germline values: CDR1 SGHVS, CDR2 FNYEAQ. The CDR3 loop spans 14 amino acids. The CDR3: CASSLDRNSYEQYF. The CDR3, as DNA: TGTGCCAGCAGCTTAGACAGGAACTCCTACGAGCAGTACTTC.

The chain carries TRBV19 and TRBJ2-1; TRBD2 matches at 8 bases. CDR1 and CDR2 (germline): LNHDA, SQIVND (reference sequence). The CDR3 covers 16 residues. Trimming took 3 bases from V and 10 from J; bases not matched to a gene: 14. The CDR3 is CASSIRAGANRGEQFF. In DNA, the CDR3 is TGTGCCAGTAGTATCAGAGCGGGGGCCAACAGAGGGGAGCAGTTCTTC.

The chain uses TRBV7-2 and TRBJ2-7, with a tentative D call TRBD2 (6 bases). V lost 3 bases and J 3 bases, leaving 15 bases between the germline ends. CDR1 is SGHTA and CDR2 is FQGNSA in the germline V gene. This CDR3 has 15 amino acids. CDR3 nucleotides: TGTGCCAGCAGCTTGGTAGGAGGAGGGATCTACGAGCAGTACTTC. Its translation is CASSLVGGGIYEQYF.

V gene TRBV27 combines with J gene TRBJ2-4; perhaps TRBD2 as D (5 bases). In germline, CDR1 is MNHEY, CDR2 SMNVEV (reference sequence). This CDR3 region has 15 residues. Trimming took off 5 bases at V and 6 bases at J, with 17 bases between the two ends. This CDR3 is CASSRGGLESNIQYF. CDR3 bases: TGTGCCAGCAGTCGGGGTGGGTTAGAATCAAACATTCAGTACTTC.

This clonotype was counted a few times. CDR3 amino acids: CSVVSGVNTGELFF. Here the CDR3 DNA reads TGCAGCGTTGTAAGCGGAGTTAACACCGGGGAGCTGTTTTTT. The chain uses TRBV29-1 and TRBJ2-2; weak D call: TRBD2 (5 bases). From germline, CDR1 is SQVTM and CDR2 ANQGSEA. Trimming shortened V by 4 bases and J by 2 bases, and 11 bases separated the two germline ends. This CDR3 is 14 amino acids long.

The chain uses TRBV5-1 and TRBJ2-1; 8 positions match TRBD2. The V segment lost 0 bases and the J segment 8 bases; nucleotides outside the gene matches: 7. This CDR3 region has 15 residues. CDR1 and CDR2 from the germline V gene are SGHRS and YFSETQ. CDR3 coding DNA: TGCGCCAGCAGCTTGGCGGGACTAGGGGGAGATGAGCAGTTCTTC. This codes for CASSLAGLGGDEQFF.

The V call is TRBV5-1, the J call TRBJ1-6; a weak D match, TRBD1 (6 bases). Trimming pared 1 base from V and 8 bases from J, leaving 10 bases between. Per germline, CDR1 SGHRS and CDR2 YFSETQ. The CDR3 is made up of 14 amino acids. CDR3 nucleotide sequence: TGCGCCAGCAGCTTGCCGGGGGCTGATTCACCCCTCCACTTT. It specifies CASSLPGADSPLHF.